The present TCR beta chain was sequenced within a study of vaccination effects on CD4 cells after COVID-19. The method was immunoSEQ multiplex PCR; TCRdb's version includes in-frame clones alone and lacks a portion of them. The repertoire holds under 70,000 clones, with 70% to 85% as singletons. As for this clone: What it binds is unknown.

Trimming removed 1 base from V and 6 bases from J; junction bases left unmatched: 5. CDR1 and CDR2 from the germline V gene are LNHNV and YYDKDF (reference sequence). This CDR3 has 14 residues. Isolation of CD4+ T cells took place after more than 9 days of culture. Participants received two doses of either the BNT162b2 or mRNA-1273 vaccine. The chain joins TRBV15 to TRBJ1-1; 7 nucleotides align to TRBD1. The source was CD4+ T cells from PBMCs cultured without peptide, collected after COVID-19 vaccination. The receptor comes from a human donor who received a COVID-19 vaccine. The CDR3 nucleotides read TGTGCCACCAGCAGAGGACAGGGTTTCGCTGAAGCTTTCTTT. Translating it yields CATSRGQGFAEAFF.